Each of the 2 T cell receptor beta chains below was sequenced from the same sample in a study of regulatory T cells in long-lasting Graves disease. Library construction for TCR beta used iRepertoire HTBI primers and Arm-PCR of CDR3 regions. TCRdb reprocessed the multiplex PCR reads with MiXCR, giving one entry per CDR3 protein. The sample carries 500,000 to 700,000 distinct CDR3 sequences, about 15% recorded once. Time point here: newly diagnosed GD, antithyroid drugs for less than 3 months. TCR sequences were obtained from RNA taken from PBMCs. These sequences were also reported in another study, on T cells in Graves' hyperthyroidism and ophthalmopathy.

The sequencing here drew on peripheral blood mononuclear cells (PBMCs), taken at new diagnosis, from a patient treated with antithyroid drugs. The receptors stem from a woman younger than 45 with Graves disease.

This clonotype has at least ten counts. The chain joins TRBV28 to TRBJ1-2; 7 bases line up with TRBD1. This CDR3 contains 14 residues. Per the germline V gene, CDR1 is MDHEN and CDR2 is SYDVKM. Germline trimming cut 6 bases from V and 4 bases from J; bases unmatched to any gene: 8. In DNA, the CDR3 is TGTGCCAGCAGACAGGGGACCTCTGGCTATGGCTACACCTTC. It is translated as CASRQGTSGYGYTF.

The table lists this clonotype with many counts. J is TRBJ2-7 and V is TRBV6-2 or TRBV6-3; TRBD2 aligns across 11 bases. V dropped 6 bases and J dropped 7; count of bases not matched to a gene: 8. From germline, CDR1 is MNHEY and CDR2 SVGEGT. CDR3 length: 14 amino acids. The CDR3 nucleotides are TGTGCCAGCAGATTACTAGCGGGAGCCCAGGAGCAGTACTTC. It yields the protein CASRLLAGAQEQYF.